Below, one TCR beta chain is given with its context. The data belong to a study of tumour-infiltrating T cells in Burkitt lymphoma. About the study: Survival, overall and progression-free, tracked with productive clonality.

TCRdb's copy holds only in-frame clones and misses some; the assay was immunoSEQ multiplex PCR. The data hold around 13,000 clones, with around 86% observed a single time. The clonotype was recovered from a human donor with diffuse large B-cell lymphoma. Sequencing used tumor tissue.

DNA of the CDR3: TGCGCCAGCAGCCAAAGGCTTGGGGAGACCCAGTACTTC. It encodes CASSQRLGETQYF. This chain links TRBV4-3 with TRBJ2-5; D is unresolved. CDR1 and CDR2 (germline): LGHNA, YSLEER. The CDR3 contains 13 residues. The V gene lost 2 bases and the J gene lost 5 bases, with 9 bases spanning the gap.